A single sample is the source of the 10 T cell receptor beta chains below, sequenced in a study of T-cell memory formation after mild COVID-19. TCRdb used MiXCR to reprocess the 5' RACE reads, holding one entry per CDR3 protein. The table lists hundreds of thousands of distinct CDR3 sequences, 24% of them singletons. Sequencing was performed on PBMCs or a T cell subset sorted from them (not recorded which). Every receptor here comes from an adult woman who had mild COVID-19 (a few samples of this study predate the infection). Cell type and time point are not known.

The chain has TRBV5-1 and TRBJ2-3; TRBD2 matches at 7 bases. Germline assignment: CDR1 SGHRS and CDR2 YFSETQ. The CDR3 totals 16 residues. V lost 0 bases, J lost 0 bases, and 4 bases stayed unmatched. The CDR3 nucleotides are TGCGCCAGCAGCTTGGGTGGTAGCGGGAGCACAGATACGCAGTATTTT. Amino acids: CASSLGGSGSTDTQYF.

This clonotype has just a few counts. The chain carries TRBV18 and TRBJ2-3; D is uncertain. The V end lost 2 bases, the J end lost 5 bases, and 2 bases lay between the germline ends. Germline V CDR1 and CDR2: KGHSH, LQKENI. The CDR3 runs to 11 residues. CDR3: CASSPIDTQYF. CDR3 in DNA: TGTGCCAGCTCACCAATAGATACGCAGTATTTT.

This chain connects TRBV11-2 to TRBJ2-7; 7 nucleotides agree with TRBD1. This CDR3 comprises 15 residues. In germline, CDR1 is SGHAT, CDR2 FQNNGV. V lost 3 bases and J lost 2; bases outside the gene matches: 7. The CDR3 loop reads CASSLTDQGAYEQYF. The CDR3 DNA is TGTGCCAGCAGCTTGACGGACCAGGGGGCCTACGAGCAGTACTTC.

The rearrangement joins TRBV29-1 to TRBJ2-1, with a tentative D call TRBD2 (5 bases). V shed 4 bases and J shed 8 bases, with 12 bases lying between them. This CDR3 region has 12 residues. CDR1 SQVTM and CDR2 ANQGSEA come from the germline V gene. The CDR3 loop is CSVARGSDEQFF. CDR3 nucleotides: TGCAGCGTTGCAAGAGGGTCCGATGAGCAGTTCTTC.

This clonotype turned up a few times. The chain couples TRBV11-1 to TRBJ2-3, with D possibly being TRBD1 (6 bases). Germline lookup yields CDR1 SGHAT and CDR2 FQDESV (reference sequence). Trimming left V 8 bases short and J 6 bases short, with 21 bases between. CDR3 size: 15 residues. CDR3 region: CASSGTWGRGDTQYF. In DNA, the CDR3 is TGTGCCAGCTCTGGGACATGGGGACGAGGGGATACGCAGTATTTT. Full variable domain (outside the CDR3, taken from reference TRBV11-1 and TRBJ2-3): EAEVAQSPRYKITEKSQAVAFWCDPISGHATLYWYRQILGQGPELLVQFQDESVVDDSQLPKDRFSAERLKGVDSTLKIQPAELGDSAMYLCASSGTWGRGDTQYFGPGTRLTVL.

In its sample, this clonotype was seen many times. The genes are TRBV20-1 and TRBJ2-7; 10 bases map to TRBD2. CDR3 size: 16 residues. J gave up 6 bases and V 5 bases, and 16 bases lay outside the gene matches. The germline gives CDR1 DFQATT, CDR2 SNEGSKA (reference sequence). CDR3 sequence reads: CSAGMGMERGGREQYF. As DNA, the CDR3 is TGCAGTGCTGGCATGGGAATGGAGCGGGGGGGCCGCGAGCAGTACTTC.

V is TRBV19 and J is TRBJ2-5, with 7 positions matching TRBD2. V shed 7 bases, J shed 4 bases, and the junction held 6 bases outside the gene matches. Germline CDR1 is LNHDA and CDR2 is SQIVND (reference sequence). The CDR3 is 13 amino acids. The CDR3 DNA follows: TGTGCCAGTACCGAAGGACTAGGAGAGACCCAGTACTTC. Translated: CASTEGLGETQYF.

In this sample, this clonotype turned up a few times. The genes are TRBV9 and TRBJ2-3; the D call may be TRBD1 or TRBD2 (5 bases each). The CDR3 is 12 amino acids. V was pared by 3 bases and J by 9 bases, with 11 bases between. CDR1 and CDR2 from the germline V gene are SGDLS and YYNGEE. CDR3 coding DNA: TGTGCCAGCAGCGAGTACGGGACCACGCAGTATTTT. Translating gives CASSEYGTTQYF. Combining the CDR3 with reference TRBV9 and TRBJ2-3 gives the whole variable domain DSGVTQTPKHLITATGQRVTLRCSPRSGDLSVYWYQQSLDQGLQFLIQYYNGEERAKGNILERFSAQQFPDLHSELNLSSLELGDSALYFCASSEYGTTQYFGPGTRLTVL.

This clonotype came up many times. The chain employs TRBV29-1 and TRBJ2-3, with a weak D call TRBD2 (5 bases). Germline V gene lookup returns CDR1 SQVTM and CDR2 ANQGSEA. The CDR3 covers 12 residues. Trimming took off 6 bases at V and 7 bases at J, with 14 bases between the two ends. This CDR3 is CSVDSTGNTQYF. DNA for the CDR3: TGCAGCGTGGACTCAACGGGTAATACGCAGTATTTT.

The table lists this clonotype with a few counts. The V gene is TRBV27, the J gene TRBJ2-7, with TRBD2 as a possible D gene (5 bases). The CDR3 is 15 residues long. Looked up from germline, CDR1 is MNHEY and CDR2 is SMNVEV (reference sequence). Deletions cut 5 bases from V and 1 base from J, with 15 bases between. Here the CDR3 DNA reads TGTGCCAGCAGTGTCGGACCCCCGGGATCCTACGAGCAGTACTTC. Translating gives CASSVGPPGSYEQYF.